This T cell receptor beta chain was documented in a study of monozygotic twins with inflammatory bowel disease. Per germline, CDR1 SSHAT and CDR2 FNYEAQ (reference sequence). CDR3 size: 14 residues. For each CDR3 protein, TCRdb gives one entry from its re-call of the 5' RACE reads, without DNA. The listing contains hundreds of thousands of distinct CDR3 sequences. Each donor supplied about 2.5 ml of blood. Sequences were obtained from blood. The receptor was isolated from a human donor with ulcerative colitis or Crohn's disease, or a healthy co-twin of an affected twin (not recorded which). The chain carries TRBV7-7 and TRBJ2-3. The CDR3 here is CASSLEAGRGTQYF.